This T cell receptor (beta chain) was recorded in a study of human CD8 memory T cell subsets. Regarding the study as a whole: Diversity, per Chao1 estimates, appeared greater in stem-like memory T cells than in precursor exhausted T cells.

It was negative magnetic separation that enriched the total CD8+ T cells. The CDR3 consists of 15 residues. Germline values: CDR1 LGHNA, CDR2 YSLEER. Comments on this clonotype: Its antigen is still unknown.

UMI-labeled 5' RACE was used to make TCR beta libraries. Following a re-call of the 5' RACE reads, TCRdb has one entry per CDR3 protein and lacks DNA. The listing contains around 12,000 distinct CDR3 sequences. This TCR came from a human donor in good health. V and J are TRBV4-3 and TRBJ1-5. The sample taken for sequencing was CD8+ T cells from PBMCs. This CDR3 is CASSQVTGEAQPQHF.